This T cell receptor beta chain was retrieved from a study of T cells after yellow fever vaccination. Study-level points and caveats: Booster samples showed a return of most primary-vaccination clones (under 98% CD4, roughly 85% CD8). Overlap between CD4 and CD8 compartments was detected for a small share of clonotypes.

Production of TCR cDNA was by 5'RACE template switching, which also added a universal primer site and UMIs. TCRdb itself ran the 5' RACE reads through MiXCR, one entry per CDR3 protein. The data contain a few hundred thousand distinct CDR3 sequences, approximately 12% of them singletons. The CDR3 runs 14 residues. Germline loops: CDR1 MDHEN, CDR2 SYDVKM. Trimming shortened V by 2 bases and J by 6 bases, and 13 bases separated the two germline ends. This clonotype was observed a handful of times. Its antigen is currently unknown. The TCR sequence derives from a man in his late teens or twenties who received the YFV17D yellow fever vaccine. The gene calls are TRBV28 and TRBJ1-1; D is ambiguous. This sample comprised CD4+ T cells sorted from PBMCs, obtained 15 days after the yellow fever booster vaccination. The CDR3 spells CASSLAAARAEAFF. In DNA form, the CDR3 reads TGTGCCAGCAGTTTAGCGGCGGCTAGAGCTGAAGCTTTCTTT.